Sequencing of this T cell receptor beta chain was carried out in a study of patients and donors after allogeneic stem cell transplantation (dated by TCRdb to the early 2020s). This clonotype was counted between two and nine times. Its antigen remains unidentified. Per-base qualities were not stored, and no clone one base away is much larger. The library was produced with RT-PCR. The instrument was a NextSeq 550. The raw public data were reprocessed by TCRdb itself: fastp quality trimming at Q25, MiXCR clonotype calling, in-frame beta chains only. Identical CDR3 proteins give one entry, which carries the most common genes and DNA. The sample table holds about 39,000 distinct CDR3 sequences, of which roughly 30% were seen once. The ten largest clones capture around 72% of the sample. Input material: blood, either unsorted or a sorted T cell fraction (not recorded which). This clonotype originated in a human donor who was either an allogeneic HSCT recipient or a stem cell or donor lymphocyte infusion donor (not recorded which). It is not recorded whose cells these are; they may come from a transplant donor.

The DNA is TGTGCCAGCAGTTTCAAACAGGGAGGGGGTGAAGCTTTCTTT. It encodes CASSFKQGGGEAFF. The rearrangement combines TRBV12-3 or TRBV12-4 with TRBJ1-1; TRBD1 is a weak D gene call, 6 bases matching. There are 14 amino acids in the CDR3, from cysteine to phenylalanine inclusive. Only the CDR3 region is kept as DNA, spanning 42 bases read in frame from base 1. Relative to germline, V is 3 bases shorter and J is 7 bases shorter, with 15 bases between their ends.